These 18 T cell receptor beta chains were all obtained from the same sample, sequenced in a study of blood T cells in healthy people across ages. With a J-beta primer mix and a sample-barcoded 5' primer, a second PCR ran roughly 6 to 11 cycles. TCRdb independently ran MiXCR on the 5' RACE reads; one entry per CDR3 protein. Altogether 1.4 million or so distinct CDR3 sequences are present, approximately 42% being singletons, with the ten largest covering just over 4%. Source material: blood. The receptors were sampled from a woman younger than 30 in good health.

This clonotype was observed a few times. This chain connects TRBV13 to TRBJ2-1, with 9 bases that match TRBD1. The CDR3 runs 16 residues. V dropped 6 bases and J dropped 4; count of bases not matched to a gene: 10. Per germline, CDR1 PRHDT and CDR2 FYEKMQ (reference sequence). CDR3 nucleotides: TGTGCCAGCAGGCCAACCGGGACAGGGTATTACAATGAGCAGTTCTTC. Its translation: CASRPTGTGYYNEQFF.

J is TRBJ2-1 and V is TRBV7-9, with D maybe TRBD1 (5 bases). The ends were cut back, 5 bases at V and 7 bases at J, with 15 bases in the middle. The CDR3 loop spans 14 amino acids. CDR1 and CDR2 from the germline V gene are SEHNR and FQNEAQ (reference sequence). The CDR3 is CASSPEQVVNEQFF. The CDR3 DNA sequence: TGTGCCAGCAGCCCCGAACAGGTAGTTAATGAGCAGTTCTTC.

The chain joins TRBV11-2 to TRBJ2-6, with a tentative D call TRBD2 (6 bases). CDR1 SGHAT and CDR2 FQNNGV come from the germline V gene. The germline V and J ends were trimmed by 5 bases and 0 bases, with 14 bases remaining between them. This CDR3 comprises 17 residues. DNA for the CDR3: TGTGCCAGCAGCGCGGGACGGACATACTCTGGGGCCAACGTCCTGACTTTC. Its translation: CASSAGRTYSGANVLTF.

This CDR3 is CASSYSRVSYEQYF. In nucleotides, the CDR3 is TGTGCCAGCAGTTACTCCAGGGTCTCCTACGAGCAGTACTTC. The chain recombines TRBV6-5 with TRBJ2-7; perhaps TRBD1 as D (5 bases). CDR1 is MNHEY, CDR2 SVGAGI, per germline. Trimming took off 0 bases at V and 0 bases at J, with 6 bases between the two ends. The CDR3 has 14 amino acids.

The rearrangement uses TRBV20-1 and TRBJ2-7, with a possible D match to TRBD1 (5 bases). Trimming cost V 6 bases and J 2 bases, with 11 bases left between them. The CDR3 loop spans 12 amino acids. Germline V gene lookup returns CDR1 DFQATT and CDR2 SNEGSKA (reference sequence). CDR3 amino acids: CSAPPRAYEQYF. DNA of the CDR3: TGCAGTGCCCCCCCCAGGGCCTACGAGCAGTACTTC.

This clonotype was found a few times. This rearrangement joins TRBV5-4 to TRBJ2-1, with D possibly TRBD2 on 6 matching bases. The CDR3 runs 11 residues. The ends were cut back, 0 bases at V and 12 bases at J, with 7 bases in the middle. CDR1 SGHNT and CDR2 YYREEE come from the germline V gene (reference sequence). The CDR3 DNA is TGTGCCAGCAGCTTGGGGGACTGGCAGTTCTTC. Translation: CASSLGDWQFF.

This clonotype was recorded a few times. The CDR3 region is CASSAQRELAYEQYF. CDR3 DNA sequence: TGCGCCAGCAGCGCTCAGCGGGAGTTAGCCTACGAGCAGTACTTC. The chain employs TRBV4-3 and TRBJ2-7; 8 bases are shared with TRBD2. Trimming at V came to 5 bases and at J to 2 bases, leaving 8 bases not matched to a gene. The V gene's germline CDR1 is LGHNA and CDR2 YSLEER. CDR3 length: 15 residues.

The rearrangement uses TRBV20-1 and TRBJ1-1, with 7 bases that match TRBD1. V was clipped by 4 bases and J by 1 base; unmatched bases: 3. Germline CDR1 and CDR2: DFQATT and SNEGSKA (reference sequence). The CDR3 is 13 amino acids. Written as DNA, the CDR3 is TGCAGTGCTAAACGGACAGGGAACACTGAAGCTTTCTTT. This gives the protein CSAKRTGNTEAFF.

V and J are TRBV29-1 and TRBJ2-5, with TRBD1 identical over 8 bases. The germline CDR1 and CDR2 sequences are SQVTM and ANQGSEA. Trimming at V came to 4 bases and at J to 4 bases, leaving 11 bases not matched to a gene. The CDR3 is made up of 15 amino acids. CDR3 coding DNA: TGCAGCGTTGGAGCCCGGACAGGGATCGGAGAGACCCAGTACTTC. The encoded protein is CSVGARTGIGETQYF.

A few counts support this clonotype. The genes are TRBV12-3 or TRBV12-4 and TRBJ2-3; unclear D gene. This CDR3 is 14 amino acids long. With 6 bases removed from V and 2 bases from J, the gap between germline ends came to 12 bases. In DNA form, the CDR3 reads TGTGCCAGCAGCCCGGTGGCGAACACAGATACGCAGTATTTT. This sequence encodes CASSPVANTDTQYF.

This sequence joins TRBV20-1 and TRBJ2-5; possibly TRBD1 for D (8 bases). Germline values: CDR1 DFQATT, CDR2 SNEGSKA (reference sequence). The CDR3 is 17 amino acids. With 0 bases removed from V and 5 bases from J, the gap between germline ends came to 22 bases. CDR3 DNA sequence: TGCAGTGCTAGAGATCGGATAACAGGGGGGGCAGGGGAGACCCAGTACTTC. Its protein is CSARDRITGGAGETQYF.

This clonotype was found many times. The genes are TRBV4-1 and TRBJ2-1; the D gene is possibly TRBD2 (5 bases). This CDR3 is built from 16 residues. Trimming removed 1 base at V and 6 bases at J, with 16 bases between. Germline CDR1 is MGHRA and CDR2 is YSYEKL. The DNA for the CDR3 is TGCGCCAGCAGCCAAGCCCCAAAACAACGGGGCAATGAGCAGTTCTTC. It is translated as CASSQAPKQRGNEQFF.

This clonotype was counted between two and nine times. This rearrangement joins TRBV6-2 or TRBV6-3 to TRBJ2-3; D uncertain. This CDR3 has 12 residues. The germline V gene has CDR1 MNHEY and CDR2 SVGEGT. V lost 7 bases and J 11 bases, leaving 16 bases between the germline ends. The CDR3 nucleotides are TGTGCCAGCACCGACCCTTCACGTGGGCAGTATTTT. Its translation: CASTDPSRGQYF.

The chain has TRBV6-2 or TRBV6-3 and TRBJ2-7; no firm D call. Trimming shortened V by 2 bases and J by 3 bases, and 8 bases separated the two germline ends. Germline CDR1 and CDR2: MNHEY and SVGEGT. The CDR3 consists of 13 residues. The CDR3 nucleotides are TGTGCCAGCAGTTACGGCAGGATCTACGAGCAGTACTTC. Protein: CASSYGRIYEQYF.

The rearrangement uses TRBV2 and TRBJ1-2; unclear D gene. The germline V gene has CDR1 SNHLY and CDR2 FYNNEI. The CDR3 covers 15 residues. The ends were cut back, 3 bases at V and 4 bases at J, with 15 bases in the middle. CDR3: CASSDGNLLTYGYTF. In DNA, the CDR3 is TGTGCCAGCAGTGATGGGAACCTCTTGACCTATGGCTACACCTTC.

The chain links TRBV7-8 to TRBJ2-2; TRBD1 matches 8 bases. This CDR3 has 15 amino acids. Germline V gene data show CDR1 as SGHVS and CDR2 as FQNEAQ. V dropped 8 bases and J dropped 1; count of bases not matched to a gene: 6. The CDR3 protein is CASRDRGGNTGELFF. The CDR3 nucleotides are TGTGCCAGCCGAGACAGGGGCGGGAACACCGGGGAGCTGTTTTTT.

The rearrangement uses TRBV7-9 and TRBJ2-5; 7 nucleotides line up with TRBD2. Judging by the DNA end, TRBJ2-1 fits better; the J call may be wrong. CDR1 and CDR2 from the germline V gene are SEHNR and FQNEAQ (reference sequence). The CDR3 spans 15 residues. The CDR3 DNA sequence: TGTGCCAGCAGCTTCGGGACGGGAGGACAAGAGACCCAGTTCTTC. Translation gives CASSFGTGGQETQFF.

The chain employs TRBV10-3 and TRBJ2-7; D is ambiguous. With 0 bases removed from V and 7 bases from J, the gap between germline ends came to 10 bases. The germline V gene has CDR1 ENHRY and CDR2 SYGVKD. The CDR3 runs to 13 residues. The CDR3 here is CAISESIEEEQYF. DNA for the CDR3: TGTGCCATCAGTGAGTCGATTGAGGAGGAGCAGTACTTC.